The next 17 T cell receptor beta chains were all read from a single sample in a study of response to subunit inactivated influenza vaccine. TCRdb passed the RT-PCR reads through MiXCR, listing each CDR3 protein once. This sample has about 540,000 distinct CDR3 sequences; 14% occur once, and the top ten carry approximately 10%. Sequencing used PBMCs from blood, obtained approximately 13 days after vaccination. These receptors all stem from a man between 45 and 60 years old who received an inactivated influenza vaccine.

Only a few counts were recorded for this clonotype. The chain employs TRBV5-5 and TRBJ2-7; 8 bases agree with TRBD2. From germline, CDR1 is SGHKS and CDR2 YYEKEE (reference sequence). The CDR3 is 14 residues long. The V gene end was trimmed by 4 bases and the J gene end by 5 bases; junction bases not matched to a gene: 8. The CDR3 region has the DNA TGTGCCAGCAGCCGGTTAGCGGGGAGCGACGAGCAGTACTTC. Amino acids: CASSRLAGSDEQYF.

V gene TRBV12-1 combines with J gene TRBJ1-2; the table's TRBD1 call for D was not verified on the DNA. TRBV12-1 is given as a pseudogene. The CDR3 contains 14 residues. The CDR3 coding sequence is TGTGCCAGCAGCCAGACAGACAGGCTCTATGGCTACACCTTC. Translation gives CASSQTDRLYGYTF.

The chain combines TRBV6-5 with TRBJ1-4; possible D gene TRBD1, 6 bases. CDR1 MNHEY and CDR2 SVGAGI come from the germline V gene. V lost 0 bases to trimming and J lost 1 base, with 15 bases between them. This CDR3 is 18 amino acids long. In nucleotides, the CDR3 is TGTGCCAGCAGTTACTCGTTACTGGGGGGGCGAACTAATGAAAAACTGTTTTTT. Its translation: CASSYSLLGGRTNEKLFF.

This clonotype has more than one count but fewer than ten. The V gene is TRBV29-1, the J gene TRBJ2-1, with 14 bases that match TRBD2. With V trimmed by 7 bases and J by 8 bases, 7 bases remained unmatched. This CDR3 comprises 14 residues. Germline-derived CDR1 and CDR2 are SQVTM and ANQGSEA. The CDR3 reads CSAGLAGGVYEQFF. CDR3 nucleotides: TGCAGCGCCGGACTAGCGGGAGGAGTATATGAGCAGTTCTTC.

This clonotype has just a few counts. V is TRBV28 and J is TRBJ2-5; weak D call: TRBD1 (6 bases). Trimming shortened V by 7 bases and J by 3 bases, and 12 bases separated the two germline ends. Looked up from germline, CDR1 is MDHEN and CDR2 is SYDVKM. This CDR3 region has 13 residues. CDR3 bases: TGTGCCAGCAACGACCGGGACAAAGAGACCCAGTACTTC. It codes for CASNDRDKETQYF.

This clonotype appeared many times. V usage is TRBV4-3 and J usage is TRBJ2-3; D gene uncertain. V shed 4 bases and J shed 1 base, with 15 bases lying between them. Germline CDR1 LGHNA, CDR2 YSLEER. The CDR3 is made up of 16 amino acids. For the CDR3, the DNA is TGCGCCAGCAGCCCCCGGCTGGGGTATGGCACAGATACGCAGTATTTT. Encoded protein: CASSPRLGYGTDTQYF.

This clonotype was picked up many times. This sequence joins TRBV7-9 and TRBJ1-2; D not resolved. CDR1 is SEHNR and CDR2 is FQNEAQ in the germline V gene (reference sequence). The CDR3 spans 12 residues. V gave up 6 bases and J gave up 5 bases, with 10 bases separating them. In DNA form, the CDR3 reads TGTGCCAGCAGTTCACAAGGTTATGGCTACACCTTC. This sequence encodes CASSSQGYGYTF.

This sequence joins TRBV20-1 and TRBJ2-7; TRBD2 aligns across 14 bases. Per germline, CDR1 DFQATT and CDR2 SNEGSKA (reference sequence). V dropped 3 bases and J dropped 4; count of bases not matched to a gene: 20. The CDR3 spans 20 residues. The CDR3 spells CSARGLPGLAGVSDTYEQYF. The CDR3 DNA reads TGCAGTGCTAGGGGGCTTCCGGGACTAGCGGGAGTAAGCGACACTTACGAGCAGTACTTC.

J is TRBJ2-1 and V is TRBV12-3 or TRBV12-4; no definite D call. V lost 3 bases and J 10 bases, leaving 10 bases between the germline ends. This CDR3 region has 12 residues. As DNA, the CDR3 is TGTGCCAGCAGTTTCCCCGGAACGGAGCAGTTCTTC. It translates to CASSFPGTEQFF.

This clonotype showed up just a few times. The chain combines TRBV15 with TRBJ2-7, with a weak D call TRBD2 (6 bases). Germline values: CDR1 LNHNV, CDR2 YYDKDF (reference sequence). CDR3 length: 14 residues. The V and J ends lost 1 base and 2 bases respectively, with 9 bases between them. CDR3 region: CATSRGGVAYEQYF. The CDR3 bases are TGTGCCACCAGCAGAGGCGGGGTGGCCTACGAGCAGTACTTC. Full variable domain (outside the CDR3, taken from reference TRBV15 and TRBJ2-7): DAMVIQNPRYQVTQFGKPVTLSCSQTLNHNVMYWYQQKSSQAPKLLFHYYDKDFNNEADTPDNFQSRRPNTSFCFLDIRSPGLGDTAMYLCATSRGGVAYEQYFGPGTRLTVT.

J is TRBJ1-1 and V is TRBV18; D gene ambiguous. CDR3 length: 12 residues. Germline-derived CDR1 and CDR2 are KGHSH and LQKENI. The V end lost 4 bases, the J end lost 5 bases, and 8 bases lay between the germline ends. CDR3 DNA: TGTGCCAGCTCACAGACGCCGACTGAAGCTTTCTTT. Amino acids: CASSQTPTEAFF.

The V gene is TRBV7-2, the J gene TRBJ2-1; D is unresolved. With 2 bases removed from V and 1 base from J, the gap between germline ends came to 3 bases. This CDR3 contains 13 residues. Germline-derived CDR1 and CDR2 are SGHTA and FQGNSA. The chain's CDR3 is CASSLCSYNEQFF. The CDR3 coding sequence is TGTGCCAGCAGCTTATGTTCCTACAATGAGCAGTTCTTC.

The sample holds a few counts of this clonotype. The CDR3 sequence is CASSPQGQQPQHF. The CDR3 coding sequence is TGTGCCAGCAGTCCACAGGGCCAACAGCCCCAGCATTTT. The chain carries TRBV12-3 or TRBV12-4 and TRBJ1-5; D possibly corresponds to TRBD1 (6 bases). The CDR3 extends over 13 amino acids. V lost 5 bases and J lost 7, with 12 bases in between.

This clonotype occurred once. The chain employs TRBV4-2 and TRBJ2-5; D possibly corresponds to TRBD1 (5 bases). Germline V gives CDR1 LGHNA, CDR2 YNFKEQ. V was clipped by 3 bases and J by 2 bases, with 16 bases between them. The CDR3 is made up of 16 amino acids. The CDR3 bases are TGTGCCAGCAGCCAGACTCCCACAGGTGTACAAGAGACCCAGTACTTC. Translating gives CASSQTPTGVQETQYF.

This clonotype was picked up a small number of times. The chain carries TRBV4-1 and TRBJ2-1; tentative D call: TRBD1 (6 bases). The CDR3 has 16 residues. Germline CDR1 MGHRA, CDR2 YSYEKL. V was cut by 0 bases and J by 3 bases, with 12 bases left in between. The CDR3 region is CASSQDQTGRYNEQFF. CDR3 sequence (DNA): TGCGCCAGCAGCCAAGATCAGACAGGTCGCTACAATGAGCAGTTCTTC.

This chain links TRBV4-3 with TRBJ2-5, with D perhaps matching TRBD2 (6 bases). The CDR3 runs 19 residues. The germline V gene has CDR1 LGHNA and CDR2 YSLEER. Between the trimmed V and J ends, which lost 3 bases and 1 base, there was a span of 24 bases. The CDR3 sequence is CASSQLFGSGASLQETQYF. CDR3 DNA: TGCGCCAGCAGCCAGCTTTTTGGTAGCGGCGCTTCTCTCCAAGAGACCCAGTACTTC.

The genes are TRBV29-1 and TRBJ2-6; D possibly uses TRBD1 or TRBD2 (6 bases each). CDR1 and CDR2 (germline): SQVTM, ANQGSEA. The CDR3 sequence is 15 residues long. DNA of the CDR3: TGCGCGGCGGAGGGGGTCTACTCTGGGGCCAACGTCCTGACTTTC. As protein: CAAEGVYSGANVLTF.